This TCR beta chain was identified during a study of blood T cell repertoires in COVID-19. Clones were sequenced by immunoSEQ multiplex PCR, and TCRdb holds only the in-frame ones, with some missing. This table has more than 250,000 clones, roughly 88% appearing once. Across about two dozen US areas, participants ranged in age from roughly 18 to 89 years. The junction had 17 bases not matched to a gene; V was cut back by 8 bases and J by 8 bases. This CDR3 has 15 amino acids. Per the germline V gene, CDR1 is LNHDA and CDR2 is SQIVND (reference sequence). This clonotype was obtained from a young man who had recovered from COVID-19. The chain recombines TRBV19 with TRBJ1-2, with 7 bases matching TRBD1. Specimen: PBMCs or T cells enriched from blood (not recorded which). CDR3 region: CASRRGGLTGWGYTF. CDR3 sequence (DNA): TGTGCCAGTCGACGAGGGGGACTGACAGGGTGGGGCTACACCTTC.